Listed here are 27 T cell receptor beta chains from one sample, sequenced in a study of T cell responses to AZD1222 COVID-19 vaccine. Repertoires were generated with immunoSEQ multiplex PCR, while TCRdb's copy carries only in-frame clones and drops some. This sample has 100,000 or so clones, with 85% to 90% found just once. The sequences come from peripheral blood, collected on day 0 of AZD1222 vaccination. The receptors were sampled from an adult in good health.

Only one count was recorded for this clone. V gene TRBV28 combines with J gene TRBJ2-1; D is unresolved. The CDR3 has 12 residues. The V gene lost 6 bases and the J gene lost 7 bases, with 10 bases spanning the gap. Germline values: CDR1 MDHEN, CDR2 SYDVKM. For the CDR3, the DNA is TGTGCCAGCAGCCCCCAGAGGAATGAGCAGTTCTTC. Residues: CASSPQRNEQFF. Filled out from reference TRBV28 and TRBJ2-1, the complete variable domain reads DVKVTQSSRYLVKRTGEKVFLECVQDMDHENMFWYRQDPGLGLRLIYFSYDVKMKEKGDIPEGYSVSREKKERFSLILESASTNQTSMYLCASSPQRNEQFFGPGTRLTVL.

The rearrangement uses TRBV7-2 and TRBJ1-6; D not certain. Per germline, CDR1 SGHTA and CDR2 FQGNSA. Trimming pared 6 bases from V and 5 bases from J, leaving 14 bases between. This CDR3 comprises 15 residues. The CDR3 reads CASRRSERDNSPLHF. The CDR3 DNA sequence: TGTGCCAGCAGGAGGAGTGAGAGAGATAATTCACCCCTCCACTTT.

The chain joins TRBV7-8 to TRBJ1-5, with 7 bases matching TRBD1. CDR3 length equals 16 residues. Germline CDR1 SGHVS, CDR2 FQNEAQ. V shed 4 bases, J shed 0 bases, and the junction held 6 bases outside the gene matches. The CDR3 loop is CASSSGQANSNQPQHF. As DNA, the CDR3 is TGTGCCAGCAGCTCAGGACAGGCAAATAGCAATCAGCCCCAGCATTTT.

This clone occurred a few times. This rearrangement joins TRBV18 to TRBJ2-7; D might be TRBD1 (6 bases). Germline CDR1 KGHSH, CDR2 LQKENI. V lost 5 bases and J lost 4, with 15 bases in between. The CDR3 extends over 14 amino acids. The CDR3 region is CASSFGQSLYEQYF. The CDR3 nucleotides are TGTGCCAGCTCATTCGGACAGTCCTTATACGAGCAGTACTTC.

The chain couples TRBV27 to TRBJ1-4, with D perhaps matching TRBD1 (6 bases). Germline-derived CDR1 and CDR2 are MNHEY and SMNVEV (reference sequence). CDR3 length: 16 residues. Trimming shortened V by 7 bases and J by 5 bases, and 20 bases separated the two germline ends. DNA for the CDR3: TGTGCCAGCACCATGACAGGAGCCGCTGAAAATGAAAAACTGTTTTTT. Encoded protein: CASTMTGAAENEKLFF. The variable domain in full, completed from reference TRBV27 and TRBJ1-4, reads EAQVTQNPRYLITVTGKKLTVTCSQNMNHEYMSWYRQDPGLGLRQIYYSMNVEVTDKGDVPEGYKVSRKEKRNFPLILESPSPNQTSLYFCASTMTGAAENEKLFFGSGTQLSVL.

This clone was seen once. The gene calls are TRBV3-1 (or the pseudogene TRBV3-2) and TRBJ2-2; 10 nucleotides match TRBD2. The length of the CDR3 is 16 residues. Trimming at V came to 3 bases and at J to 2 bases, leaving 3 bases not matched to a gene. Germline CDR1 and CDR2: LGHDT and YNNKEL (reference sequence). In DNA, the CDR3 is TGTGCCAGCAGCCAGAGGACTAGCGGAAACACCGGGGAGCTGTTTTTT. Encoded protein: CASSQRTSGNTGELFF.

The chain couples TRBV9 to TRBJ1-2; D is possibly TRBD1 (5 bases). The CDR3 runs 15 residues. Looked up from germline, CDR1 is SGDLS and CDR2 is YYNGEE. V was pared by 4 bases and J by 4 bases, with 17 bases between. The CDR3 reads CASSPSLGGSYGYTF. The CDR3 bases are TGTGCCAGCAGCCCCTCCTTGGGGGGGAGCTATGGCTACACCTTC.

CDR3 protein: CASSLGEGSRGNTIYF. The CDR3, as DNA: TGCGCCAGCAGCTTGGGGGAAGGGTCTCGAGGAAACACCATATATTTT. The rearrangement links TRBV5-1 to TRBJ1-3, with D hard to call. The CDR3 contains 16 residues. CDR1 SGHRS and CDR2 YFSETQ come from the germline V gene. V was pared by 0 bases and J by 4 bases, with 14 bases between.

The chain has TRBV5-1 and TRBJ2-3; 15 nucleotides match TRBD2. V trimming: 2 bases; J trimming: 3 bases; junction bases outside the gene matches: 4. The CDR3 consists of 17 residues. The germline V gene encodes CDR1 SGHRS and CDR2 YFSETQ. In DNA form, the CDR3 reads TGCGCCAGCAGCTTCGGACTAGCGGGGGGGCAGACAGATACGCAGTATTTT. Translating gives CASSFGLAGGQTDTQYF.

With respect to this clone: Additional DNA sequences in this sample encode the identical CDR3. The chain links TRBV7-9 to TRBJ1-6; 7 nucleotides agree with TRBD1. Losses at the gene ends were 1 base for V and 10 bases for J; bases not matched to a gene: 1. The CDR3 totals 13 residues. The germline gives CDR1 SEHNR, CDR2 FQNEAQ (reference sequence). The CDR3 region is CASSLEGGSPLHF. The CDR3 DNA follows: TGTGCCAGCAGCTTAGAAGGGGGCTCACCCCTCCACTTT.

V is TRBV29-1 and J is TRBJ1-1, with D tentatively TRBD1 (6 bases). This CDR3 is 12 amino acids long. Germline assignment: CDR1 SQVTM and CDR2 ANQGSEA. V lost 4 bases and J lost 3, with 9 bases in between. This CDR3 reads CSVVGGHTEAFF. CDR3 in DNA: TGCAGCGTTGTGGGGGGGCACACTGAAGCTTTCTTT.

This rearrangement joins TRBV11-2 to TRBJ1-4; D not certain. The length of the CDR3 is 17 residues. Trimming shortened V by 4 bases and J by 8 bases, and 23 bases separated the two germline ends. The germline CDR1 and CDR2 sequences are SGHAT and FQNNGV. This chain's CDR3 is CASSSKPARQVWEKLFF. In DNA form, the CDR3 reads TGTGCCAGCAGCTCAAAGCCCGCTAGGCAGGTTTGGGAAAAACTGTTTTTT.

The gene calls are TRBV27 and TRBJ2-1; D uncertain. Per the germline V gene, CDR1 is MNHEY and CDR2 is SMNVEV (reference sequence). The V gene lost 5 bases and the J gene lost 7 bases, with 18 bases spanning the gap. CDR3 length: 15 amino acids. CDR3 protein: CASSPRQLPGNEQFF. The CDR3 nucleotides read TGTGCCAGCAGTCCAAGGCAGCTCCCCGGGAATGAGCAGTTCTTC.

This clone has a handful of counts. The chain links TRBV19 to TRBJ1-4, with no clear D. Trimming cost V 9 bases and J 8 bases, with 13 bases left between them. This CDR3 has 12 amino acids. In germline, CDR1 is LNHDA, CDR2 SQIVND (reference sequence). The CDR3 coding sequence is TGTGCCAGCTCCCCCTTGGGGGAAAAACTGTTTTTT. Translation: CASSPLGEKLFF.

V and J are TRBV5-1 and TRBJ2-3; D remains ambiguous. The V end was cut by 4 bases, the J end by 4 bases, with 10 bases between. The germline V gene has CDR1 SGHRS and CDR2 YFSETQ. The CDR3 sequence is 13 residues long. The CDR3 region has the DNA TGCGCCAGCAGCGCGGATGTTCCAGATACGCAGTATTTT. Protein product: CASSADVPDTQYF.

J is TRBJ1-1 and V is TRBV5-5; D remains unclear. V was pared by 2 bases and J by 2 bases, with 10 bases between. Germline V gene data show CDR1 as SGHKS and CDR2 as YYEKEE (reference sequence). This CDR3 comprises 14 residues. CDR3 sequence reads: CASSFSWQNTEAFF. The CDR3 DNA is TGTGCCAGCAGCTTTAGTTGGCAAAACACTGAAGCTTTCTTT.

This chain's CDR3 is CASSPPLSSGNTIYF. For the CDR3, the DNA is TGTGCCAGCTCACCACCGCTTAGCTCTGGAAACACCATATATTTT. V usage is TRBV18 and J usage is TRBJ1-3; D is ambiguous. V lost 0 bases, J lost 0 bases, and 6 bases lay in between. Germline V gene sequence: CDR1 KGHSH, CDR2 LQKENI. The CDR3 extends over 15 amino acids. The variable domain in full, with the rest retrieved from reference TRBV18 and TRBJ1-3, is NAGVMQNPRHLVRRRGQEARLRCSPMKGHSHVYWYRQLPEEGLKFMVYLQKENIIDESGMPKERFSAEFPKEGPSILRIQQVVRGDSAAYFCASSPPLSSGNTIYFGEGSWLTVV.

This clone was counted ten times or more. V usage is TRBV16 and J usage is TRBJ1-5; TRBD1 is a possible D gene (6 bases). In germline, CDR1 is KGHSY, CDR2 FQNENV. The CDR3 consists of 15 residues. The ends were cut back, 4 bases at V and 6 bases at J, with 16 bases in the middle. CDR3 residues: CASSPSRQAVQPQHF. CDR3 DNA sequence: TGTGCCAGCAGCCCCTCCCGACAGGCGGTTCAGCCCCAGCATTTT.

The rearrangement links TRBV4-3 to TRBJ1-1; a possible D gene is TRBD1 (5 bases). The length of the CDR3 is 12 residues. CDR1 is LGHNA and CDR2 is YSLEER in the germline V gene. With 2 bases removed from V and 4 bases from J, the gap between germline ends came to 5 bases. CDR3 region: CASSQQGTEAFF. CDR3 coding DNA: TGCGCCAGCAGCCAACAGGGCACTGAAGCTTTCTTT.

In this sample, this clone turned up once. This chain uses TRBV11-2 with TRBJ2-7, with D tentatively TRBD1 (6 bases). The V gene lost 0 bases and the J gene lost 3 bases, with 9 bases spanning the gap. Germline V gene lookup returns CDR1 SGHAT and CDR2 FQNNGV. The length of the CDR3 is 14 residues. As DNA, the CDR3 is TGTGCCAGCAGCTTAGATCGGACAGACTACGAGCAGTACTTC. This codes for CASSLDRTDYEQYF. The complete variable domain, with remaining parts taken from reference TRBV11-2 and TRBJ2-7, reads EAGVAQSPRYKIIEKRQSVAFWCNPISGHATLYWYQQILGQGPKLLIQFQNNGVVDDSQLPKDRFSAERLKGVDSTLKIQPAKLEDSAVYLCASSLDRTDYEQYFGPGTRLTVT.

V usage is TRBV7-2 and J usage is TRBJ2-5; D is uncertain. With 3 bases removed from V and 5 bases from J, the gap between germline ends came to 10 bases. The CDR3 has 13 amino acids. CDR1 is SGHTA, CDR2 FQGNSA, per germline. The DNA of the CDR3 is TGTGCCAGCAGCTTTCTGCCGTCGGAGACCCAGTACTTC. Its translation is CASSFLPSETQYF.

This chain connects TRBV19 to TRBJ1-2; no firm D call. Looked up from germline, CDR1 is LNHDA and CDR2 is SQIVND (reference sequence). This CDR3 has 14 residues. Between the trimmed V and J ends, which lost 4 bases and 4 bases, there was a span of 13 bases. CDR3 DNA sequence: TGTGCCAGTAGTACCCGGACGGGCTTCTATGGCTACACCTTC. Protein product: CASSTRTGFYGYTF.

In this sample, this clone turned up a few times. The chain uses TRBV2 and TRBJ2-1, with 7 bases identical to TRBD2. CDR3 length equals 14 residues. The germline V gene encodes CDR1 SNHLY and CDR2 FYNNEI. J lost 5 bases, V lost 6 bases, and 7 bases had no gene match. The chain's CDR3 is CASRGLADNNEQFF. Here the CDR3 DNA reads TGTGCCAGCAGAGGCCTAGCGGACAACAATGAGCAGTTCTTC.

The gene calls are TRBV5-8 and TRBJ2-5; no definite D call. Trimming took off 5 bases at V and 10 bases at J, with 21 bases between the two ends. The CDR3 runs to 14 residues. Germline V gene lookup returns CDR1 SGHTS and CDR2 YDEGEE. CDR3 residues: CASRERQASVGQYF. The DNA of the CDR3 is TGTGCCAGCAGGGAGAGGCAGGCTTCCGTGGGCCAGTACTTC.

The rearrangement joins TRBV3-1 (or the pseudogene TRBV3-2) to TRBJ1-2, with D perhaps matching TRBD1 (5 bases). In germline, CDR1 is LGHDT, CDR2 YNNKEL (reference sequence). The CDR3 runs to 16 residues. V dropped 2 bases and J dropped 8 bases, with 21 bases sitting between them. The CDR3 nucleotides are TGTGCCAGCAGCCAATCCGACCTTGGGACGATAGGGGGCTACACCTTC. Translated: CASSQSDLGTIGGYTF.

The CDR3 bases are TGTGCCAGCAGTTACCCCGTCGAGGGTAGCAATCAGCCCCAGCATTTT. Translated: CASSYPVEGSNQPQHF. The chain recombines TRBV6-2 or TRBV6-3 with TRBJ1-5; D gene ambiguous. The CDR3 is 16 residues long. Germline values: CDR1 MNHEY, CDR2 SVGEGT. V was clipped by 2 bases and J by 0 bases, with 11 bases between them.

The CDR3 is CASSSSGGPSYNEQFF. In DNA form, the CDR3 reads TGTGCCAGCAGCTCTAGCGGGGGACCCTCCTACAATGAGCAGTTCTTC. The chain carries TRBV11-2 and TRBJ2-1, with 10 bases matching TRBD2. The CDR3 sequence is 16 residues long. V was clipped by 4 bases and J by 0 bases; unmatched bases: 3. Germline-derived CDR1 and CDR2 are SGHAT and FQNNGV.